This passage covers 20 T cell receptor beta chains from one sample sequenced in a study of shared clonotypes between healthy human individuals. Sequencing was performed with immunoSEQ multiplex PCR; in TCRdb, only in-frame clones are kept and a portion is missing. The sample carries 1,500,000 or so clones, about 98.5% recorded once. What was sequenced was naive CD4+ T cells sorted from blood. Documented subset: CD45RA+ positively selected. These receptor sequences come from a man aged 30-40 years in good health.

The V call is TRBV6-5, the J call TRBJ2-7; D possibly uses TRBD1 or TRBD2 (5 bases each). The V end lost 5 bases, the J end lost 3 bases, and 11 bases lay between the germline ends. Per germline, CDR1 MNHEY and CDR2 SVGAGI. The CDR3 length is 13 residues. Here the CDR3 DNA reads TGTGCCAGCAGTATGGGACGGATCTACGAGCAGTACTTC. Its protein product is CASSMGRIYEQYF.

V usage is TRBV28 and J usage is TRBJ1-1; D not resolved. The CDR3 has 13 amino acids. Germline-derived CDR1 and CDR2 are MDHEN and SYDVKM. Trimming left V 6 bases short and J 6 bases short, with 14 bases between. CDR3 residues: CASRAPGRAEAFF. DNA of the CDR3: TGTGCCAGCAGAGCGCCGGGTAGGGCTGAAGCTTTCTTT.

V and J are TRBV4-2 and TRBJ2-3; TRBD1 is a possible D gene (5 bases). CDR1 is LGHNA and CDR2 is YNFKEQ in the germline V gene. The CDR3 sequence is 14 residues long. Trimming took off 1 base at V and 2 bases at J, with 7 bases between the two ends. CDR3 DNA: TGTGCCAGCAGCCAAGTAGGGGCCACAGATACGCAGTATTTT. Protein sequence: CASSQVGATDTQYF.

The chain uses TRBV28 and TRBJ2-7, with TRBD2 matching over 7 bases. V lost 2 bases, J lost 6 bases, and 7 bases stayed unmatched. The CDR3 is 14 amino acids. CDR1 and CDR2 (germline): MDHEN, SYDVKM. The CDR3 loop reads CASSLRTRGGEQYF. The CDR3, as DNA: TGTGCCAGCAGTTTAAGGACTAGAGGAGGCGAGCAGTACTTC.

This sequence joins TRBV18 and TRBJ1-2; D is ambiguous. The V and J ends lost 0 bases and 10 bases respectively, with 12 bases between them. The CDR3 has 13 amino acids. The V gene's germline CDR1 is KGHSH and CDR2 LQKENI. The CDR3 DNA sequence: TGTGCCAGCTCACCACCGTCAGGTTATAACTACACCTTC. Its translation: CASSPPSGYNYTF.

The CDR3 DNA follows: TGTGCCAGCAGCGGGGCGGGGGGTCAAGAGACCCAGTACTTC. Its protein is CASSGAGGQETQYF. The chain couples TRBV5-6 to TRBJ2-5; 8 nucleotides match TRBD2. The CDR3 is made up of 14 amino acids. V was pared by 4 bases and J by 2 bases, with 4 bases of the junction left unmatched. Germline V gives CDR1 SGHDT, CDR2 YYEEEE. The variable domain in full, with the rest retrieved from reference TRBV5-6 and TRBJ2-5, is DAGVTQSPTHLIKTRGQQVTLRCSPKSGHDTVSWYQQALGQGPQFIFQYYEEEERQRGNFPDRFSGHQFPNYSSELNVNALLLGDSALYLCASSGAGGQETQYFGPGTRLLVL.

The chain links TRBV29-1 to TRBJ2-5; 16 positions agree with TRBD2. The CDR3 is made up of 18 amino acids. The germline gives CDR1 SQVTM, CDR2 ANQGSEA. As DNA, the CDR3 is TGCAACATAAAGGGGGCCGGGACTAGCGGGAGGGACCAAGAGACCCAGTACTTC. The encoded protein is CNIKGAGTSGRDQETQYF.

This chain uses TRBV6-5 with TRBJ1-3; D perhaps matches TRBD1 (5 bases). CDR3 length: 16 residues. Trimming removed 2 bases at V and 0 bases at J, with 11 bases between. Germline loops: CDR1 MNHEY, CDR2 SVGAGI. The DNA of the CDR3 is TGTGCCAGCAGTTACCTCGCCGGGGCCTCTGGAAACACCATATATTTT. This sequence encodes CASSYLAGASGNTIYF.

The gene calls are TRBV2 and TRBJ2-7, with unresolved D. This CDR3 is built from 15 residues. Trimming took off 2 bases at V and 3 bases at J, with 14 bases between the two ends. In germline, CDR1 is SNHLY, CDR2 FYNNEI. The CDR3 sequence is CASSESRTLNYEQYF. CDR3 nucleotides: TGTGCCAGCAGTGAATCCCGCACCTTAAACTACGAGCAGTACTTC.

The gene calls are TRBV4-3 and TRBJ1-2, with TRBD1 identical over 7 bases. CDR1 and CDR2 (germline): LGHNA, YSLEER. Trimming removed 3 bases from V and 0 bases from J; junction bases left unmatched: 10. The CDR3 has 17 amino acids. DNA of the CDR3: TGCGCCAGCAGCCAGATGGGGACAGAGTTAGCTAACTATGGCTACACCTTC. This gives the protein CASSQMGTELANYGYTF.

The DNA for the CDR3 is TGCGCCAGCAGCCCCATAAAGACAGAAAACTATGGCTACACCTTC. It specifies CASSPIKTENYGYTF. This chain links TRBV4-3 with TRBJ1-2; weak D call: TRBD1 (5 bases). This CDR3 is built from 15 residues. V shed 4 bases and J shed 2 bases, with 14 bases lying between them. The germline V gene has CDR1 LGHNA and CDR2 YSLEER.

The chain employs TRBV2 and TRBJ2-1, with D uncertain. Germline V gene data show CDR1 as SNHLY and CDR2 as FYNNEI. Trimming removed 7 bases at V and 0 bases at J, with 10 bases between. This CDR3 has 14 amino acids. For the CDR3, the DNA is TGTGCCAGCAAATTTTCGAGCTCCTACAATGAGCAGTTCTTC. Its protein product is CASKFSSSYNEQFF.

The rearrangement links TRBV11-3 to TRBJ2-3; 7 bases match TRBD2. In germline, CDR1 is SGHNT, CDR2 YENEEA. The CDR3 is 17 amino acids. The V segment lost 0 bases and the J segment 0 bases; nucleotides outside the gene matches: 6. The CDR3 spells CASSLEPGGTSTDTQYF. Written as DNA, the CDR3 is TGTGCCAGCAGCTTAGAGCCGGGGGGAACTAGCACAGATACGCAGTATTTT.

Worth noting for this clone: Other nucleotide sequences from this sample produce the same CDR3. The CDR3 reads CASSIARNTEAFF. CDR3 bases: TGTGCCAGTAGTATTGCCCGGAACACTGAAGCTTTCTTT. V usage is TRBV19 and J usage is TRBJ1-1; no clear D gene. The CDR3 consists of 13 residues. Germline V gives CDR1 LNHDA, CDR2 SQIVND (reference sequence). V lost 3 bases to trimming and J lost 1 base, with 6 bases between them.

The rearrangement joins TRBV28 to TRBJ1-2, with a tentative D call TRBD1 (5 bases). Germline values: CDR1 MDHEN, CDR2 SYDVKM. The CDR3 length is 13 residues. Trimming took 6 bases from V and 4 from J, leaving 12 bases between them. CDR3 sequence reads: CASSPQGSYGYTF. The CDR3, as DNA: TGTGCCAGCAGCCCCCAGGGTAGCTATGGCTACACCTTC.

The CDR3 sequence is CASSEEAEYQPQHF. For the CDR3, the DNA is TGTGCCAGCAGTGAAGAGGCAGAATATCAGCCCCAGCATTTT. The rearrangement links TRBV2 to TRBJ1-5; D unclear. From germline, CDR1 is SNHLY and CDR2 FYNNEI. This CDR3 has 14 amino acids. V dropped 1 base and J dropped 5 bases, with 9 bases sitting between them.

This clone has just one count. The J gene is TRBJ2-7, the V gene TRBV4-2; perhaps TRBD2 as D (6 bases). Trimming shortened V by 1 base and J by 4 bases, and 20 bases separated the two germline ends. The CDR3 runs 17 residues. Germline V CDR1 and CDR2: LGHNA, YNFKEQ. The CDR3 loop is CASSQGVGTGVPYEQYF. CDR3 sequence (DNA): TGTGCCAGCAGCCAAGGGGTTGGAACGGGAGTCCCTTACGAGCAGTACTTC.

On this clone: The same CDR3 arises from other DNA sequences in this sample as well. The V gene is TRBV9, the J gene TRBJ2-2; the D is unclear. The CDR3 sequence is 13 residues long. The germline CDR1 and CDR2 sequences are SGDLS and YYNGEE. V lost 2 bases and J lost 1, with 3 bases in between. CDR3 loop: CASSVGNTGELFF. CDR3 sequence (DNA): TGTGCCAGCAGCGTTGGGAACACCGGGGAGCTGTTTTTT.

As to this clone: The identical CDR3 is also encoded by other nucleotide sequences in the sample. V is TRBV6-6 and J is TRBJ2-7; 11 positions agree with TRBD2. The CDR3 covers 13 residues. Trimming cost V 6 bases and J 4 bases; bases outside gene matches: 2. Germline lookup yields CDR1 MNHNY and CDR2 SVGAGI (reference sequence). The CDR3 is CASRTSGVYEQYF. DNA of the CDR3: TGTGCCAGCAGGACTAGCGGGGTGTACGAGCAGTACTTC.

As DNA, the CDR3 is TGTGCCAGCAGCAAACTAGCCGATAGCACAGATACGCAGTATTTT. Its translation: CASSKLADSTDTQYF. The rearrangement links TRBV9 to TRBJ2-3, with a weak D call TRBD2 (6 bases). The V and J ends lost 4 bases and 0 bases respectively, with 12 bases between them. The CDR3 is 15 amino acids. Looked up from germline, CDR1 is SGDLS and CDR2 is YYNGEE.